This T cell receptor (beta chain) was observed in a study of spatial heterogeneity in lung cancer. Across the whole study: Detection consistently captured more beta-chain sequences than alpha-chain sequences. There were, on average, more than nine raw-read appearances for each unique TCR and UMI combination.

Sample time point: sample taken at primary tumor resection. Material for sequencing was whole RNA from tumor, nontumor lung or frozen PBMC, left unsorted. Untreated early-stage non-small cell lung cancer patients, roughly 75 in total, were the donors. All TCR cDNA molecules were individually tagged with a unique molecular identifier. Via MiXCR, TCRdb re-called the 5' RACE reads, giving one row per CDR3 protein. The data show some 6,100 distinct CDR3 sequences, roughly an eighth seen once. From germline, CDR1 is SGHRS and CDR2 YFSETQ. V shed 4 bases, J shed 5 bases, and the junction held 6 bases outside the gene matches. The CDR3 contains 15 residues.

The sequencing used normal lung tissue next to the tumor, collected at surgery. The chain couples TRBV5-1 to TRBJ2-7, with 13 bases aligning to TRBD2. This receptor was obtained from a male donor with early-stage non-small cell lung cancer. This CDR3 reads CASSLGLAGDDEQYF. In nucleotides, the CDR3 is TGCGCCAGCAGCCTTGGACTAGCGGGAGACGACGAGCAGTACTTC.